Presented here are 4 T cell receptor beta chains from one specimen sequenced in a study of T cell responses to AZD1222 COVID-19 vaccine. Some clones are missing from TCRdb's copy, which holds only in-frame ones; the method was immunoSEQ multiplex PCR. The table has roughly 100,000 clones, about 89% seen once. Sequencing was performed on peripheral blood, taken on day 0 of AZD1222 vaccination. These receptor sequences come from an adult in good health.

The chain joins TRBV13 to TRBJ1-2, with a weak D call TRBD1 (5 bases). CDR1 and CDR2 from the germline V gene are PRHDT and FYEKMQ (reference sequence). Trimming left V 1 base short and J 10 bases short, with 10 bases between. The length of the CDR3 is 12 residues. CDR3 residues: CASSLAPDTYTF. CDR3 sequence (DNA): TGTGCCAGCAGCTTAGCGCCGGACACCTACACCTTC. The complete variable domain, with remaining parts taken from reference TRBV13 and TRBJ1-2, reads AAGVIQSPRHLIKEKRETATLKCYPIPRHDTVYWYQQGPGQDPQFLISFYEKMQSDKGSIPDRFSAQQFSDYHSELNMSSLELGDSALYFCASSLAPDTYTFGSGTRLTVV.

V and J are TRBV5-4 and TRBJ2-3; 9 nucleotides align to TRBD2. This CDR3 region has 16 residues. V dropped 0 bases and J dropped 5; count of bases not matched to a gene: 7. The V gene's germline CDR1 is SGHNT and CDR2 YYREEE (reference sequence). CDR3 DNA sequence: TGTGCCAGCAGCTTGGGGAGCGGGGGGTCACAAGATACGCAGTATTTT. Protein product: CASSLGSGGSQDTQYF. Drawing the rest from reference TRBV5-4 and TRBJ2-3, the complete variable domain is ETGVTQSPTHLIKTRGQQVTLRCSSQSGHNTVSWYQQALGQGPQFIFQYYREEENGRGNFPPRFSGLQFPNYSSELNVNALELDDSALYLCASSLGSGGSQDTQYFGPGTRLTVL.

The chain carries TRBV5-6 and TRBJ1-2; D is ambiguous. Germline V gene data show CDR1 as SGHDT and CDR2 as YYEEEE. V shed 4 bases and J shed 5 bases, with 15 bases lying between them. This CDR3 has 14 residues. The CDR3, as DNA: TGTGCCAGCAGCCCACCGGGAACACCTTATGGCTACACCTTC. Its translation is CASSPPGTPYGYTF.

This clone was detected once. The chain couples TRBV7-6 to TRBJ1-3; D is unresolved. In germline, CDR1 is SGHVS, CDR2 FNYEAQ. The CDR3 loop spans 15 amino acids. V lost 2 bases, J lost 0 bases, and 8 bases lay in between. The CDR3 DNA reads as TGTGCCAGCAGCTTACACAGTAACTCTGGAAACACCATATATTTT. Translation: CASSLHSNSGNTIYF.